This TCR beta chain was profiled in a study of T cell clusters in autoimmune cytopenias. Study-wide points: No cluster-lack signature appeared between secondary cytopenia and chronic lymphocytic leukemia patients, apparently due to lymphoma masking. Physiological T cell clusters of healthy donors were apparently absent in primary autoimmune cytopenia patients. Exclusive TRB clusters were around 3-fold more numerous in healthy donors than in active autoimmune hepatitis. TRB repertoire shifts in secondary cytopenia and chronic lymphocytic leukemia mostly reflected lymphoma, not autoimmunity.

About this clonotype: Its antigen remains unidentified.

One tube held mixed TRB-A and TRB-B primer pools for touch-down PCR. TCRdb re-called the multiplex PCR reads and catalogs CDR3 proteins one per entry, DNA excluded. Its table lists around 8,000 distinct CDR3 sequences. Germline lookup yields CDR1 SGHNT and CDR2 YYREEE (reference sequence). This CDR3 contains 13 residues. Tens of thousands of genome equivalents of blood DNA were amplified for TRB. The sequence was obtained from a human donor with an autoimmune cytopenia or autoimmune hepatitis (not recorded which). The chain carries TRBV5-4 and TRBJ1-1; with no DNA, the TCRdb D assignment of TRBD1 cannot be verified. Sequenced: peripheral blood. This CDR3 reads CASSDTGTSEAFF.